The 19 T cell receptor beta chains in this list originate from one sample, sequenced in a study of human T cells and chemical hapten exposure. Each CDR3 protein is one row after TCRdb ran MiXCR on the RACE reads. Among about 380,000 distinct CDR3 sequences listed, around 6% were seen once. Indicated time point: patch test 2, 6 weeks after DPC sensitization. The sample's treatment: therapeutic diphenylcyclopropenone sensitization with weekly scalp DPC. The starting material was whole blood, obtained in connection with sensitization to the hapten diphenylcyclopropenone (DPC). Source of these receptors: a young woman with alopecia areata. Some clones in this sample may be carry-over from other donors' samples.

The chain couples TRBV4-3 to TRBJ2-2; perhaps TRBD1 as D (5 bases). The ends were cut back, 5 bases at V and 2 bases at J, with 15 bases in the middle. Germline CDR1 reads LGHNA; CDR2 reads YSLEER. This CDR3 is built from 16 residues. The CDR3 DNA is TGCGCCAGCAGCGACGACGAAGACAGAAACACCGGGGAGCTGTTTTTT. It yields the protein CASSDDEDRNTGELFF.

Ten or more counts support this clonotype. V gene TRBV20-1 combines with J gene TRBJ1-6; D remains ambiguous. The V end lost 0 bases, the J end lost 7 bases, and 4 bases lay between the germline ends. The CDR3 sequence is 12 residues long. The germline gives CDR1 DFQATT, CDR2 SNEGSKA (reference sequence). CDR3 in DNA: TGCAGTGCTAGAGATTACAATTCACCCCTCCACTTT. It translates to CSARDYNSPLHF.

This clonotype has just a few counts. This chain uses TRBV29-1 with TRBJ2-7, with D perhaps matching TRBD1 (5 bases). V was trimmed by 4 bases and J by 6 bases, leaving 10 bases between them. The CDR3 has 11 residues. Germline values: CDR1 SQVTM, CDR2 ANQGSEA. As DNA, the CDR3 is TGCAGCGTTGGTTTGCAGGGCGAGCAGTACTTC. Amino acids: CSVGLQGEQYF.

This clonotype was seen a few times. The V gene is TRBV12-3 or TRBV12-4, the J gene TRBJ1-1, with 8 bases matching TRBD1. The V gene end was trimmed by 6 bases and the J gene end by 6 bases; junction bases not matched to a gene: 9. The CDR3 loop spans 14 amino acids. CDR3 residues: CASSPPGGEAEAFF. The CDR3 bases are TGTGCCAGCAGCCCCCCAGGGGGCGAGGCTGAAGCTTTCTTT.

This clonotype occurred many times. This rearrangement joins TRBV20-1 to TRBJ2-3; no reliable D call. Trimming shortened V by 5 bases and J by 8 bases, and 11 bases separated the two germline ends. CDR1 and CDR2 (germline): DFQATT, SNEGSKA (reference sequence). The CDR3 covers 11 residues. The CDR3 nucleotides are TGCAGTGCTGGAACCCAGACTACGCAGTATTTT. As protein: CSAGTQTTQYF.

This clonotype was recorded many times. V is TRBV6-6 and J is TRBJ1-2, with TRBD1 as a possible D gene (5 bases). This CDR3 contains 14 residues. Trimming removed 1 base at V and 6 bases at J, with 12 bases between. Germline V CDR1 and CDR2: MNHNY, SVGAGI (reference sequence). The DNA of the CDR3 is TGTGCCAGCAGTTACTGGGCCAGGGAGAATGGCTACACCTTC. Amino acids: CASSYWARENGYTF.

There are many counts of this clonotype. The chain couples TRBV7-2 to TRBJ1-5; 9 bases are a match to TRBD1. The CDR3 loop spans 17 amino acids. In germline, CDR1 is SGHTA, CDR2 FQGNSA. J lost 2 bases, V lost 1 base, and 6 bases had no gene match. The CDR3 region is CASSLVAWTGGNQPQHF. CDR3 coding DNA: TGTGCCAGCAGCTTAGTTGCGTGGACAGGGGGCAATCAGCCCCAGCATTTT.

This clonotype was observed a handful of times. V gene TRBV20-1 combines with J gene TRBJ2-7; unclear D gene. This CDR3 is 14 amino acids long. CDR1 and CDR2 from the germline V gene are DFQATT and SNEGSKA (reference sequence). Trimming removed 6 bases from V and 4 bases from J, with 19 bases in between. The CDR3 bases are TGCAGTGCCAAGGGCTGGACCGGGTCTTACGAGCAGTACTTC. Amino acid sequence: CSAKGWTGSYEQYF.

Ten or more counts support this clonotype. The chain couples TRBV6-2 or TRBV6-3 to TRBJ1-1; TRBD1 might be the D (6 bases). The ends were cut back, 6 bases at V and 5 bases at J, with 10 bases in the middle. The CDR3 sequence is 12 residues long. Germline values: CDR1 MNHEY, CDR2 SVGEGT. This CDR3 reads CASSPGETEAFF. The CDR3 DNA sequence: TGTGCCAGCAGCCCAGGGGAGACTGAAGCTTTCTTT.

This clonotype showed up many times. V and J are TRBV4-2 and TRBJ1-1; 7 bases line up with TRBD1. CDR3 length equals 13 residues. Germline CDR1 LGHNA, CDR2 YNFKEQ. The V gene end was trimmed by 4 bases and the J gene end by 6 bases; junction bases not matched to a gene: 5. CDR3 DNA sequence: TGTGCCAGCAGCCCTCAAACAGGGGCTGAAGCTTTCTTT. This sequence encodes CASSPQTGAEAFF.

This clonotype came up a few times. This chain joins TRBV6-2 or TRBV6-3 and TRBJ2-5, with D perhaps assigned TRBD1 or TRBD2 (7 bases each). Per the germline V gene, CDR1 is MNHEY and CDR2 is SVGEGT. V shed 6 bases and J shed 7 bases, with 15 bases lying between them. The length of the CDR3 is 13 residues. The CDR3 bases are TGTGCCAGCAGCCACACAGGGGAGGGGACCCAGTACTTC. It translates to CASSHTGEGTQYF.

This clonotype has a count of ten or more. The genes are TRBV11-1 and TRBJ1-1, with D tentatively TRBD1 (6 bases). The V gene lost 5 bases and the J gene lost 7 bases, with 11 bases spanning the gap. CDR3 length: 12 amino acids. In germline, CDR1 is SGHAT, CDR2 FQDESV (reference sequence). The CDR3 DNA reads TGTGCCAGCAGCCAGACAGGATTTGAAGCTTTCTTT. This codes for CASSQTGFEAFF.

This clonotype was recorded a few times. V and J are TRBV12-5 and TRBJ1-5; possibly TRBD1 for D (5 bases). The V end was cut by 1 base, the J end by 7 bases, with 11 bases between. CDR1 is LGHNT, CDR2 FRNRAP, per germline. This CDR3 region has 14 residues. The CDR3 is CASGLAWGNQPQHF. CDR3 in DNA: TGTGCTAGTGGTTTGGCTTGGGGGAACCAGCCCCAGCATTTT.

This clonotype was seen a few times. The chain couples TRBV10-3 to TRBJ1-6; unclear D gene. V lost 0 bases to trimming and J lost 0 bases, with 12 bases between them. CDR1 and CDR2 from the germline V gene are ENHRY and SYGVKD. CDR3 length: 18 residues. The CDR3 nucleotides read TGTGCCATCAGTGAGTCGCGGACTACGAGCTCCTATAATTCACCCCTCCACTTT. Amino acids: CAISESRTTSSYNSPLHF.

This chain links TRBV6-5 with TRBJ2-6; no clear D. The V end lost 5 bases, the J end lost 0 bases, and 11 bases lay between the germline ends. This CDR3 has 16 amino acids. Germline V gives CDR1 MNHEY, CDR2 SVGAGI. CDR3 bases: TGTGCCAGCAGTAGCAGGACGGACTCTGGGGCCAACGTCCTGACTTTC. Translation: CASSSRTDSGANVLTF.

The J gene is TRBJ2-3, the V gene TRBV7-2; 9 bases map to TRBD1. This CDR3 is built from 16 residues. After removal of 2 bases from V and 1 base from J, the junction contained 4 bases not matched to a gene. Germline loops: CDR1 SGHTA, CDR2 FQGNSA. This CDR3 is CASSLSGDRGTDTQYF. CDR3 in DNA: TGTGCCAGCAGCTTATCAGGGGACAGGGGCACAGATACGCAGTATTTT.

The rearrangement uses TRBV3-1 and TRBJ2-5; D gene uncertain. Trimming pared 1 base from V and 9 bases from J, leaving 12 bases between. The CDR3 totals 13 residues. Per germline, CDR1 LGHDT and CDR2 YNNKEL (reference sequence). CDR3 nucleotide sequence: TGTGCCAGCAGCCAAGGATTATCAGGTGCCCAGTACTTC. This codes for CASSQGLSGAQYF.

This clonotype was seen a handful of times. This chain links TRBV12-3 or TRBV12-4 with TRBJ2-3; the match to TRBD2 covers 15 bases. The V segment lost 5 bases and the J segment 2 bases; nucleotides outside the gene matches: 8. This CDR3 region has 18 residues. The CDR3 reads CASSPGLAGGPFTDTQYF. CDR3 sequence (DNA): TGTGCCAGCAGTCCAGGACTAGCGGGGGGGCCTTTCACAGATACGCAGTATTTT.

This clonotype was counted only a few times. The chain links TRBV6-6 to TRBJ1-2; 9 bases agree with TRBD1. J gave up 0 bases and V 6 bases, and 5 bases lay outside the gene matches. Germline V gene sequence: CDR1 MNHNY, CDR2 SVGAGI (reference sequence). The CDR3 consists of 15 residues. The CDR3 coding sequence is TGTGCCAGCAGCTCTCGGGACAGGGCTAACTATGGCTACACCTTC. Its protein is CASSSRDRANYGYTF.